This T cell receptor (beta chain) is from a study of PD-L1 blockade in urothelial cancer listed by TCRdb under 2017. Regarding the study in general: Therapy was started at some point between 2013 and 2015 for all patients, and atezolizumab 1,200 mg was administered intravenously every 3 weeks. Twenty-five of 29 patients were identified as males with urothelial cancer of bladder origin, and a prior smoking history was reported by 18 of 29 patients. An ECOG performance status of 0 or 1 was recorded for the patients, and 0 to 3 prior chemotherapy regimens had been received by the patients. Blood samples were analyzed 3 weeks after the start of treatment (second dose) and 6 weeks after the start of treatment. Blood samples gave a median of roughly 150,000 T cells and tens of thousands of unique TCRs, with a median clonality of approximately 0.08. The study was an exploratory multi-omic analysis of somatic, immune and clinical correlates of response to PD-L1 blockade with atezolizumab in urothelial cancer. Pretreatment tumor samples, along with matched peripheral blood collected serially before and after atezolizumab treatment, underwent TCR sequencing. Durable clinical benefit was defined as progression-free survival longer than 6 months, and TCR features were also tested against progression-free and overall survival. In the same patients, pretreatment tumors underwent whole exome sequencing and RNA sequencing in addition to TCR sequencing. Under 10 patients achieved durable clinical benefit and around 19 did not. Pretreatment blood TCR-seq was available for around 29 patients, at least one posttreatment blood collection was obtained for some 25 patients, and tumor TCR-seq was available for some 25 patients. Study-wide conclusions, independent of this receptor: Improved progression-free and overall survival was associated with having pretreatment peripheral blood TCR clonality below the median. Because of the small sample size (n ≈ 30) and the many exploratory analyses performed, the results are intended to be regarded as hypothesis-generating. At 3 weeks after the start of treatment, tumor-associated TCR clones in peripheral blood had expanded more in patients with durable benefit (n of about 20, p = 0.022).

The V end loses 8 bases and the J end loses 8 bases, and a stretch of 21 bases separates them. From the germline V gene, CDR1 is SNHLY and CDR2 is FYNNEI. Including the terminal cysteine and phenylalanine, the CDR3 comprises 15 residues. The retained sequence is limited to the CDR3, 45 bases, with the frame set at the first base. The sample's time point, from its label and the paper: pretreatment peripheral blood. The cohort included some 30 patients with locally advanced or metastatic urothelial carcinoma who were treated at Memorial Sloan Kettering on a trial protocol. Peripheral blood mononuclear cells were collected pretreatment and during treatment, with between 1 and 8 total time points obtained per patient. The Qiagen DNeasy Blood extraction kit was used to purify genomic DNA from total PBMCs and tumor samples. PBMCs were collected pretreatment and during treatment and were isolated and stored as previously described.

Remarks on this clone: Its specific antigen is unknown. Per-base quality was not reported, and no clone a single base away is much larger than it.

Synthetic TCR analog templates were spiked into each PCR so that absolute template abundance could be estimated from read counts. Using the immunoSEQ assay, TCRbeta CDR3 regions were amplified from genomic DNA with bias-controlled V and J gene primers. Sequencing of rearranged TCRbeta segments was done at approximately 20X coverage. Regarding the original processing steps: Clustering was used to correct sequencing errors, and CDR3s were annotated against IMGT so that V, D and J genes could be assigned. Only productive TCRbeta rearrangements were used in downstream analyses, excluding out-of-frame or stop-codon sequences. Clonality was computed as one minus Shannon entropy normalized by the log of the number of unique productive sequences. Fisher's exact test with Benjamini-Hochberg correction, at a threshold of adjusted p below 0.01, was used to find clones that differed between time points or between blood and tumor. The table comes from immuneACCESS by way of TCRdb, which keeps in-frame sequences with V and J called. Part of the clones is missing from these tables; in studies checked, under half for an unresolved V gene and the rest for unknown reasons. That table gives V, J and clone size, and the DNA gave D and trimming. The sample records over 100,000 clones, 84% of which are singletons. 3.2% of the sample belongs to the ten largest clones.

The origin of this receptor is a man aged 50-59 years with urothelial cancer. The material was PBMCs, obtained around atezolizumab (anti-PD-L1) treatment. The chain employs TRBV2 and TRBJ1-4, with the D segment identity uncertain. The CDR3 is CASARGEGFREKLFF. The DNA sequence is TGTGCCAGCGCCCGGGGTGAGGGATTTCGGGAAAAACTGTTTTTT.